A single sample is the source of the 19 T cell receptor beta chains below, sequenced in a study of a mutant IDH1 vaccine in newly diagnosed glioma. Their antigens are not known. Using immunoSEQ multiplex PCR, the repertoire was profiled, and TCRdb retains in-frame clones only, with some absent. The repertoire holds roughly 70,000 clones, with about four fifths as singletons. Specified time point: week 11, during vaccination. Vaccine doses each comprised 300 ug of mutant IDH1 20-mer peptide, with topical imiquimod. The material sequenced was PBMCs, taken from a glioma patient whose treatment included an IDH1 peptide vaccine. The origin of the receptors is a woman aged 45-59 years with glioma.

This rearrangement joins TRBV10-3 to TRBJ1-5; unclear D gene. Germline V gene sequence: CDR1 ENHRY, CDR2 SYGVKD. The germline V and J ends were trimmed by 5 bases and 4 bases, with 12 bases remaining between them. This CDR3 is built from 14 residues. CDR3 in amino acids: CAISLGATNQPQHF. The DNA for the CDR3 is TGTGCCATCAGTCTAGGAGCGACTAATCAGCCCCAGCATTTT.

This sequence joins TRBV2 and TRBJ1-1; D might be TRBD1 (6 bases). Germline V gives CDR1 SNHLY, CDR2 FYNNEI. The CDR3 length is 15 residues. Between the trimmed V and J ends, which lost 6 bases and 5 bases, there was a span of 19 bases. CDR3 DNA sequence: TGTGCCAGCAGATCCTCACAGGGTAGGGGGACTGAAGCTTTCTTT. Amino acids: CASRSSQGRGTEAFF.

The CDR3 nucleotides read TGTGCCAGCGCTAACACCGGGGAGCTGTTTTTT. It is translated as CASANTGELFF. The chain uses TRBV2 and TRBJ2-2; D gene ambiguous. V was trimmed by 8 bases and J by 2 bases, leaving 3 bases between them. Germline lookup yields CDR1 SNHLY and CDR2 FYNNEI. The CDR3 loop spans 11 amino acids.

The genes are TRBV9 and TRBJ1-5; D may be TRBD1 (5 bases). CDR3 size: 14 residues. The germline V gene has CDR1 SGDLS and CDR2 YYNGEE. V shed 0 bases and J shed 5 bases, with 9 bases lying between them. Here the CDR3 DNA reads TGTGCCAGCAGCGTAGGGGGCTGGGATCAGCCCCAGCATTTT. Amino acids: CASSVGGWDQPQHF.

V usage is TRBV7-7 and J usage is TRBJ2-5, with 9 nucleotides matching TRBD2. Germline CDR1 SSHAT, CDR2 FNYEAQ (reference sequence). The CDR3 spans 13 residues. DNA for the CDR3: TGTGCTAGCGGGGGACAGATCCAAGAGACCCAGTACTTC. Translation: CASGGQIQETQYF.

CDR3 nucleotides: TGTGCCTGGGGACAGGGAGGGGATTCACCCCTCCACTTT. Translated, it gives CAWGQGGDSPLHF. This chain uses TRBV30 with TRBJ1-6, with 8 bases lining up with TRBD1. V lost 5 bases to trimming and J lost 8 bases; unmatched junction nucleotides: 5. The V gene's germline CDR1 is GTSNPN and CDR2 SVGIG (reference sequence). CDR3 length: 13 amino acids. Filled out from reference TRBV30 and TRBJ1-6, the complete variable domain reads SQTIHQWPATLVQPVGSPLSLECTVEGTSNPNLYWYRQAAGRGLQLLFYSVGIGQISSEVPQNLSASRPQDRQFILSSKKLLLSDSGFYLCAWGQGGDSPLHFGNGTRLTVT.

The chain recombines TRBV2 with TRBJ2-3, with D perhaps assigned TRBD1 or TRBD2 (5 bases each). This CDR3 region has 15 residues. V lost 3 bases, J lost 2 bases, and 12 bases lay in between. The V gene's germline CDR1 is SNHLY and CDR2 FYNNEI. The CDR3 nucleotides are TGTGCCAGCAGTGACACGGGGCAGATCACAGATACGCAGTATTTT. Its translation is CASSDTGQITDTQYF. Full variable domain (missing parts from reference TRBV2 and TRBJ2-3): EPEVTQTPSHQVTQMGQEVILRCVPISNHLYFYWYRQILGQKVEFLVSFYNNEISEKSEIFDDQFSVERPDGSNFTLKIRSTKLEDSAMYFCASSDTGQITDTQYFGPGTRLTVL.

The CDR3 coding sequence is TGTGCCAGCAGCTCGGGACAGATCCAAGAGACCCAGTACTTC. It encodes CASSSGQIQETQYF. The chain couples TRBV7-6 to TRBJ2-5, with 7 bases matching TRBD1. Germline V CDR1 and CDR2: SGHVS, FNYEAQ. The CDR3 totals 14 residues. Losses at the gene ends were 4 bases for V and 1 base for J; bases not matched to a gene: 3.

This chain uses TRBV5-8 with TRBJ1-6, with no clear D. The CDR3 totals 14 residues. The V end lost 9 bases, the J end lost 2 bases, and 12 bases lay between the germline ends. Germline lookup yields CDR1 SGHTS and CDR2 YDEGEE. This chain's CDR3 is CATSGPAYNSPLHF. CDR3 coding DNA: TGTGCCACCTCAGGCCCGGCCTATAATTCACCCCTCCACTTT.

The chain is built from TRBV6-1 and TRBJ1-1, with TRBD1 matching over 9 bases. This CDR3 is built from 15 residues. Germline V gene lookup returns CDR1 MNHNS and CDR2 SASEGT. V lost 8 bases and J lost 5; bases outside the gene matches: 12. CDR3 loop: CASEYAAGQGTEAFF. The DNA of the CDR3 is TGTGCCAGCGAATACGCCGCGGGACAGGGAACTGAAGCTTTCTTT.

The chain has TRBV11-2 and TRBJ2-7; D is unclear. This CDR3 spans 13 amino acids. Germline-derived CDR1 and CDR2 are SGHAT and FQNNGV. Trimming stripped 1 base from V and 0 bases from J, with 4 bases between. CDR3 sequence reads: CASSLGASYEQYF. The CDR3 DNA sequence: TGTGCCAGCAGCTTAGGGGCCTCCTACGAGCAGTACTTC.

This clone was seen just once. The chain links TRBV11-2 to TRBJ2-2, with a tentative D call TRBD1 (6 bases). V was shortened by 5 bases and J by 7 bases, with 14 bases between the two germline ends. CDR1 and CDR2 from the germline V gene are SGHAT and FQNNGV. This CDR3 comprises 14 residues. As DNA, the CDR3 is TGTGCCAGCAGCATTCAGGGGTTTAGCGGGGAGCTGTTTTTT. It is translated as CASSIQGFSGELFF.

The chain is built from TRBV6-4 and TRBJ2-3, with 10 bases matching TRBD2. Germline-derived CDR1 and CDR2 are MRHNA and SNTAGT. The trim removed 3 bases at V and 3 bases at J, leaving 3 bases unmatched. CDR3 size: 15 residues. The CDR3 sequence: CASSEAAGGTDTQYF. CDR3 coding DNA: TGTGCCAGCAGTGAAGCAGCGGGGGGGACAGATACGCAGTATTTT.

V gene TRBV14 combines with J gene TRBJ1-1; D may be TRBD1 (5 bases). Germline values: CDR1 SGHDN, CDR2 FVKESK. Trimming took off 2 bases at V and 3 bases at J, with 10 bases between the two ends. This CDR3 has 14 amino acids. The CDR3 DNA sequence: TGTGCCAGCAGCCAAAACTGGGGGTACACTGAAGCTTTCTTT. Its protein product is CASSQNWGYTEAFF.

The V and J genes are TRBV5-1 and TRBJ2-2; tentative D call: TRBD1 (5 bases). This CDR3 has 16 amino acids. Germline CDR1 is SGHRS and CDR2 is YFSETQ. V was pared by 2 bases and J by 2 bases, with 13 bases between. Written as DNA, the CDR3 is TGCGCCAGCAGCTTCGCTGGACAAATTAACACCGGGGAGCTGTTTTTT. It yields the protein CASSFAGQINTGELFF.

The chain combines TRBV6-1 with TRBJ2-3, with 7 bases fitting TRBD1. Losses at the gene ends were 9 bases for V and 0 bases for J; bases not matched to a gene: 6. Germline lookup yields CDR1 MNHNS and CDR2 SASEGT. CDR3 length: 14 amino acids. CDR3: CASSRGPSTDTQYF. The CDR3 DNA reads as TGTGCCAGTTCGAGGGGGCCGAGCACAGATACGCAGTATTTT.

This clone showed up just once. V is TRBV9 and J is TRBJ2-1; TRBD1 agrees at 8 bases. J was trimmed by 3 bases and V by 0 bases; bases with no gene match: 2. CDR1 SGDLS and CDR2 YYNGEE come from the germline V gene. The CDR3 consists of 15 residues. The CDR3 sequence is CASSVVQGGYNEQFF. DNA of the CDR3: TGTGCCAGCAGCGTAGTACAGGGGGGCTACAATGAGCAGTTCTTC.

This chain uses TRBV18 with TRBJ1-6; TRBD1 might be the D (5 bases). V shed 3 bases and J shed 6 bases, with 15 bases lying between them. The germline gives CDR1 KGHSH, CDR2 LQKENI. The CDR3 extends over 16 amino acids. CDR3 in amino acids: CASSPAGTNFNSPLHF. The CDR3 DNA reads as TGTGCCAGCTCACCGGCCGGGACGAACTTTAATTCACCCCTCCACTTT. Complete variable domain (other parts from reference TRBV18 and TRBJ1-6): NAGVMQNPRHLVRRRGQEARLRCSPMKGHSHVYWYRQLPEEGLKFMVYLQKENIIDESGMPKERFSAEFPKEGPSILRIQQVVRGDSAAYFCASSPAGTNFNSPLHFGNGTRLTVT.

V and J are TRBV28 and TRBJ1-2, with 8 bases that match TRBD1. Germline V gene data show CDR1 as MDHEN and CDR2 as SYDVKM. This CDR3 is built from 14 residues. The V and J ends lost 3 bases and 7 bases, in that order; junction bases with no gene match: 7. The DNA for the CDR3 is TGTGCCAGCAGTTTTCCGACAGGGGAAGTTGGCTACACCTTC. Its translation: CASSFPTGEVGYTF.